This is a list of T cell receptor beta chains from one sample in a study of T cell changes during pregnancy in multiple sclerosis. This table comes from immunoSEQ multiplex PCR, and its TCRdb copy is limited to in-frame clones, with some not included. This table holds tens of thousands of clones, approximately 92% found once. The sample was peripheral blood, taken in the third trimester of pregnancy. The origin of the receptors is a female donor in good health, enrolled as a control in a pregnancy study. Each CDR3 is given without its conserved first and last residue. The D gene is left open where the match is weak.

D gene	V gene	J gene	CDR3 protein
TRBD1	TRBV5-6	TRBJ2-1	ASSKDRGVSYNEQF
NA	TRBV18	TRBJ1-2	ASSPNQGMGSYT
TRBD1	TRBV30	TRBJ1-1	AWSGDRGATEAF
NA	TRBV7-2	TRBJ2-1	ASSLGRNEQF
TRBD1	TRBV7-6	TRBJ2-1	ASSLRGQGNILADRYNEQF
NA	TRBV11-2	TRBJ1-4	ASSLNRGNEKLF
TRBD1	TRBV27	TRBJ1-2	ASSFITGGDGYT
NA	TRBV5-3	TRBJ1-4	ARSLILSRVDPSTNEKLF
TRBD1	TRBV10-1	TRBJ2-2	ASSPGQGSGELF
TRBD2	TRBV5-1	TRBJ2-2	ASSLVAGGSNTGELF
TRBD2	TRBV14	TRBJ2-1	ASSQGLGTRDNEQF
TRBD1	TRBV19	TRBJ1-1	ASSSSGTATEAF
NA	TRBV29-1	TRBJ1-2	SVRQAPSRGYT
NA	TRBV4-1	TRBJ1-3	ASSYQGFSGNTIY
NA	TRBV4-3	TRBJ1-1	ASSQGDTMNTEAF
TRBD1	TRBV7-9	TRBJ1-2	ASSSAEGAYT
NA	TRBV5-1	TRBJ2-6	ASSPAPGSGANVLT
NA	TRBV30	TRBJ1-6	AWSVQPYNSPLH
NA	TRBV6-1	TRBJ2-7	ASSSDRGYEQY
NA	TRBV9	TRBJ1-3	ASSSSFNTIY
NA	TRBV6-6	TRBJ2-1	ASSLRLAEEQF
NA	TRBV18	TRBJ2-5	ASSPAHGAETQY
TRBD1	TRBV11-2	TRBJ1-6	ASSPKGQASSYNSPLH
TRBD2	TRBV7-2	TRBJ2-5	ASSFGGSKETQY
NA	TRBV28	TRBJ1-2	ASSRPGGPWGYT
TRBD1	TRBV7-3	TRBJ1-1	ASSFSGGDTEAF
TRBD1	TRBV4-1	TRBJ1-2	ASSQIRQGEYGYT
NA	TRBV25-1	TRBJ2-1	ASSTAVTAANEQF
TRBD2	TRBV7-9	TRBJ2-1	ASSRTSGAYNEQF
TRBD1	TRBV6-5	TRBJ2-7	ASSQTGVLSYEQY
TRBD1	TRBV4-1	TRBJ1-2	ASSQPGQVDGYT
TRBD2	TRBV14	TRBJ2-5	ASSPTGTSGYQETQY
TRBD1	TRBV18	TRBJ2-2	ASSQGQGAGELF
NA	TRBV4-3	TRBJ2-3	ASSQDLARTDTQY
TRBD1	TRBV10-3	TRBJ1-2	AISVDRAYGYT
TRBD1	TRBV19	TRBJ1-5	ASSGPNRGSNQPQH
NA	TRBV28	TRBJ2-7	ASSSNRGRGTYEQY
NA	TRBV14	TRBJ2-5	ASSQVGTQY
TRBD1	TRBV5-4	TRBJ2-7	ASSLLPGQGSYEQY
NA	TRBV7-2	TRBJ1-1	ASSAISSSTEAF
TRBD2	TRBV28	TRBJ2-1	ASSAPGWEGLYNEQF
NA	TRBV7-9	TRBJ2-1	ASSPASGGGNLYNEQF
TRBD1	TRBV7-9	TRBJ2-7	ASSLVTGVEQY
NA	TRBV9	TRBJ1-1	ASSVGNRVTEAF
NA	TRBV5-1	TRBJ2-1	ASSLGGVNEQF
NA	TRBV28	TRBJ1-5	AMSGNTQPQH
NA	TRBV7-6	TRBJ2-6	ASSPSTGSGANVLT
NA	TRBV28	TRBJ1-3	ASTRVSGNTIY
TRBD2	TRBV7-2	TRBJ2-5	ASSFKASGIGETQY
TRBD2	TRBV27	TRBJ2-3	ASSSPGLASQWGDTQY
NA	TRBV5-6	TRBJ2-7	ASSRSWGRNEQY
NA	TRBV21-1	TRBJ1-6	ASSAGQGRYSPLH
TRBD1	TRBV14	TRBJ2-1	ASSHGQGYNEQF
NA	TRBV7-9	TRBJ2-2	ASSPGGGRGGELF